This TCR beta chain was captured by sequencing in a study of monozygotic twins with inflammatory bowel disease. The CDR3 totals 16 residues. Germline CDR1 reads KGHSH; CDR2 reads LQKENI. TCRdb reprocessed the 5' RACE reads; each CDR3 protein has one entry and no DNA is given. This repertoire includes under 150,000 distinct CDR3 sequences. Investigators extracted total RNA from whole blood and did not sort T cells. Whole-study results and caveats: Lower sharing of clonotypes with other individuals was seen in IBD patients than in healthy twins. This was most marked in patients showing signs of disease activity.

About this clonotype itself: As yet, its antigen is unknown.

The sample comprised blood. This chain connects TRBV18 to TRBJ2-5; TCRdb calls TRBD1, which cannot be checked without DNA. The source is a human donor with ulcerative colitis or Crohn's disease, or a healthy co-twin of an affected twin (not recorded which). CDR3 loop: CASSPSQLGDQETQYF.